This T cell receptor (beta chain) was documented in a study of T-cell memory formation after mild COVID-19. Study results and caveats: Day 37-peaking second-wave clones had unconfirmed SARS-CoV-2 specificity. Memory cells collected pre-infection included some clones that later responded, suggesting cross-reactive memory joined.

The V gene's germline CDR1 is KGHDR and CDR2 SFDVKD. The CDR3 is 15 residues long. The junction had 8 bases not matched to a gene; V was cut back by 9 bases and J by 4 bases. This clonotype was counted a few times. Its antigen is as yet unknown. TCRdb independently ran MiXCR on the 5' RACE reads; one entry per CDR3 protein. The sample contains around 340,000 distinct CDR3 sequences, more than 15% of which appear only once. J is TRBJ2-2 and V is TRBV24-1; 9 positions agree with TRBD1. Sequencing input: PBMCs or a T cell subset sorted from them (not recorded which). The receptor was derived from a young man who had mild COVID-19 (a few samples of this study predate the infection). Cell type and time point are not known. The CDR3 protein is CATSRTGDPTGELFF. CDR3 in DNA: TGTGCCACCTCCCGGACAGGGGATCCCACCGGGGAGCTGTTTTTT.